This T cell receptor beta chain was found in a study of molecular identifiers for immune sequencing clone quantification. In the study overall: Replicate experiments took RNA from approximately 22,000 or 94,000 naive CD8 cells, divided it five ways and sequenced four. The study, taken as a whole, reports: Under 1% of molecules in naive cells, but over 99% of effector molecules, belonged to clones above 20 RNA copies.

This clonotype was seen many times. Its antigen is not identified. Germline V gene data show CDR1 as MGHDK and CDR2 as SYGVNS. Trimming pared 6 bases from V and 2 bases from J, leaving 17 bases between. The CDR3 sequence is 15 residues long. TCRdb re-analysed the PCR reads in MiXCR, keeping a single row per CDR3 protein. The repertoire has about 23,000 distinct CDR3 sequences, roughly 17% of them found once; the top ten carry 0.8% to 1%. RNA fractions of 10%, 30% or 50% and about 19,000 to 1,000,000 sorted cells were the source of naive CD8 libraries. When naive CD8 T cells were sorted, they were gated as CD8+CD4-CCR7+CD45RA+.

The sequenced sample consisted of naive CD8+ T cells from blood, with Jurkat cell RNA spiked in. The subset here: FACS-sorted CD8+CD4-CCR7+CD45RA+ naive T cells. This rearrangement joins TRBV25-1 to TRBJ2-7; D tentatively reads TRBD1 or TRBD2 (5 bases each). This receptor was taken from a human donor in good health. Some libraries in this study had Jurkat cell RNA spiked in. The DNA of the CDR3 is TGTGCCAGCAGCCCGCTTCATCAGGGAGCCTACGAGCAGTACTTC. Its protein is CASSPLHQGAYEQYF.